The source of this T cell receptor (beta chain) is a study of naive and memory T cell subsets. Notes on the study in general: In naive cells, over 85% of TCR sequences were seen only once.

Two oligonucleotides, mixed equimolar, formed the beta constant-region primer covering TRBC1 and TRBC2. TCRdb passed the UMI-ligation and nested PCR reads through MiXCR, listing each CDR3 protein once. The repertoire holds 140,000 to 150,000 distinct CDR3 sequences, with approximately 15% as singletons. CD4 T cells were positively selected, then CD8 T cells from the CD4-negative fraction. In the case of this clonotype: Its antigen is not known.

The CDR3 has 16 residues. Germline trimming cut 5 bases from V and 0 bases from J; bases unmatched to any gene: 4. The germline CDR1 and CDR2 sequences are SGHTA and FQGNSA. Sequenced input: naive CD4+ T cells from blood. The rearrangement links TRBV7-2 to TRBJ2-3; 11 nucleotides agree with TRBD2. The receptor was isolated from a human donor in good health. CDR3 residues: CASSTRLAGSTDTQYF. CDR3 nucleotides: TGTGCCAGCAGCACCAGACTAGCGGGGAGCACAGATACGCAGTATTTT. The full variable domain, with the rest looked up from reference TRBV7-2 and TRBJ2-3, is GAGVSQSPSNKVTEKGKDVELRCDPISGHTALYWYRQSLGQGLEFLIYFQGNSAPDKSGLPSDRFSAERTGGSVSTLTIQRTQQEDSAVYLCASSTRLAGSTDTQYFGPGTRLTVL.